This T cell receptor (beta chain) was identified in a study of blood T cell repertoires in COVID-19. The CDR3 is 15 residues long. The germline CDR1 and CDR2 sequences are SGHTA and FQGTGA. A word on this clone: One end of the junction varies from germline; a read error may be responsible.

Only in-frame clones appear in the TCRdb table, and some are missing; sequencing was by immunoSEQ multiplex PCR. Altogether about 320,000 clones are present, roughly 85% being singletons, with the ten largest covering 7.2%. Sample: peripheral blood. The source of this sequence is a human donor in a cohort sampled during active COVID-19. The V call is TRBV7-3, the J call TRBJ1-3; no clear D gene. CDR3 region: CASSLTPLSGNTIYF. The CDR3 DNA is TGTGCCAGCAGCCTAACTCCCCTCTCTGGAAACACCATATATTTT. Complete variable domain (other parts from reference TRBV7-3 and TRBJ1-3): GAGVSQTPSNKVTEKGKYVELRCDPISGHTALYWYRQSLGQGPEFLIYFQGTGAADDSGLPNDRFFAVRPEGSVSTLKIQRTERGDSAVYLCASSLTPLSGNTIYFGEGSWLTVV.